This T cell receptor (beta chain) appears in the sequencing data of a study of cytomegalovirus exposure and HLA in healthy donors. Study-wide results and caveats: When a later analysis was performed, an Asian-associated ancestry cluster reportedly had fewer N-insertions than the roughly 730-donor mean. The availability of immune exposure information extended only to CMV serostatus. Other equally common chains were less clonally expanded than HLA-associated TCR beta chains, a later analysis showed.

Worth noting for this clone: Its antigen remains unidentified.

Primers for the PCR totalled 60 Vbeta and 13 Jbeta. Some clones are missing from TCRdb's copy, which holds only in-frame ones; the method was immunoSEQ multiplex PCR. The table has 150,000 to 250,000 clones, approximately 80% seen once. What was sequenced was PBMCs. This receptor was identified in a boy younger than 10 in good health and CMV-seronegative.

As DNA, the CDR3 is TGTGCCAGCAGGGATACGACAGGCAACGAAAAACTGTTTTTT. Translated: CASRDTTGNEKLFF. The J gene is TRBJ1-4, the V gene TRBV2; D possibly corresponds to TRBD1 (6 bases). The CDR3 length is 14 residues. V shed 6 bases and J shed 8 bases, with 16 bases lying between them. Germline V gives CDR1 SNHLY, CDR2 FYNNEI.